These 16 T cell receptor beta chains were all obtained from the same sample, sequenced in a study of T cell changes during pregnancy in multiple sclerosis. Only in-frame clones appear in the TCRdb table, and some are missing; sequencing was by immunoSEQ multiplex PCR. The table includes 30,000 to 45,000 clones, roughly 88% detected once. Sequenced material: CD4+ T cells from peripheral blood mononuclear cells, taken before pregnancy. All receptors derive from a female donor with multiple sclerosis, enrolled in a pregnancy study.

DNA for the CDR3: TGTGCCAGCAGTTTGGGACTAGCGGCATCCGGAGATGAGCAGTTCTTC. This codes for CASSLGLAASGDEQFF. The genes are TRBV28 and TRBJ2-1, with TRBD2 matching over 11 bases. Germline CDR1 reads MDHEN; CDR2 reads SYDVKM. The junction had 9 bases not matched to a gene; V was cut back by 3 bases and J by 8 bases. The CDR3 totals 16 residues.

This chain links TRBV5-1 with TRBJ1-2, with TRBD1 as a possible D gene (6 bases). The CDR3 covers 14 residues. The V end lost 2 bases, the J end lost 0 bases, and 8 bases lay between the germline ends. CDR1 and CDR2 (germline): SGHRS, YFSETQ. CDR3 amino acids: CASSFQGSNYGYTF. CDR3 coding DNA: TGCGCCAGCAGCTTTCAGGGGTCTAACTATGGCTACACCTTC.

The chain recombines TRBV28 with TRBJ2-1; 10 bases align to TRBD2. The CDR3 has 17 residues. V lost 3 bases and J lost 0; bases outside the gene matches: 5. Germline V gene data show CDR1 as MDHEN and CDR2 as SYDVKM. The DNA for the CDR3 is TGTGCCAGCAGTTTCACGGCTAGCGGGAGCTCCTACAATGAGCAGTTCTTC. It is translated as CASSFTASGSSYNEQFF.

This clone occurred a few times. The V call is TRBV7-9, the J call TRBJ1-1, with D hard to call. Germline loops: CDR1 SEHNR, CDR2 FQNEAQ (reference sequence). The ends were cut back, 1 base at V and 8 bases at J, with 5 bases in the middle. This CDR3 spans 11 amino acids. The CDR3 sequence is CASSLVEEAFF. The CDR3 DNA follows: TGTGCCAGCAGCTTAGTTGAGGAAGCTTTCTTT.

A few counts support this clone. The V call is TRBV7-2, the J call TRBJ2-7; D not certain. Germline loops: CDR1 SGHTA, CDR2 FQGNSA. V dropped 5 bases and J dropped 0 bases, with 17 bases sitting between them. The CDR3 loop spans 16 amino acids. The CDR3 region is CASSARLFKSSYEQYF. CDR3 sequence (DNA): TGTGCCAGCAGCGCTCGACTCTTCAAGAGCTCCTACGAGCAGTACTTC.

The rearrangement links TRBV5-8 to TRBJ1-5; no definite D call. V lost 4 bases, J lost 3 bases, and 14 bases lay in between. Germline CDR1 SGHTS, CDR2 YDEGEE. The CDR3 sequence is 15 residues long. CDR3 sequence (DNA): TGTGCCAGCAGCGAGAAACTACGTGTCAATCAGCCCCAGCATTTT. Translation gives CASSEKLRVNQPQHF.

For the CDR3, the DNA is TGCGCCAGCAGCCAAGATCCCCTAGCGAGAAATACGCAGTATTTT. Translated, it gives CASSQDPLARNTQYF. The V and J genes are TRBV4-3 and TRBJ2-3, with D perhaps TRBD2 (6 bases). CDR1 is LGHNA, CDR2 YSLEER, per germline. Trimming left V 0 bases short and J 7 bases short, with 14 bases between. The CDR3 runs 15 residues.

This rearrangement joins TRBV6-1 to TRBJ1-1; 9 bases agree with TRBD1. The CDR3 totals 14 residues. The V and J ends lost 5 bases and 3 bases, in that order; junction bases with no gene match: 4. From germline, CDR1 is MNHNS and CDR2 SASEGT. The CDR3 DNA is TGTGCCAGCAGTTTGGGACAGGGTGACACTGAAGCTTTCTTT. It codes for CASSLGQGDTEAFF.

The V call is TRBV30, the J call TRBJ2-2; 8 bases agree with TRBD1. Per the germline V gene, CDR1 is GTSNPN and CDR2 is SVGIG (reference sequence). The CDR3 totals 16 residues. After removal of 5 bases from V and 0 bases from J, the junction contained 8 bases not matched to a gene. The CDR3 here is CAWGPGQAPNTGELFF. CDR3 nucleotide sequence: TGTGCCTGGGGACCGGGACAGGCCCCGAACACCGGGGAGCTGTTTTTT.

As DNA, the CDR3 is TGTGCCAGCAGCCGGGGACTAGCGGGCTACGAGCAGTACTTC. This sequence encodes CASSRGLAGYEQYF. V usage is TRBV7-2 and J usage is TRBJ2-7, with 12 positions matching TRBD2. CDR1 is SGHTA and CDR2 is FQGNSA in the germline V gene. The V gene end was trimmed by 5 bases and the J gene end by 3 bases; junction bases not matched to a gene: 2. The CDR3 is made up of 14 amino acids. Full variable domain (remainder filled in from reference TRBV7-2 and TRBJ2-7): GAGVSQSPSNKVTEKGKDVELRCDPISGHTALYWYRQSLGQGLEFLIYFQGNSAPDKSGLPSDRFSAERTGGSVSTLTIQRTQQEDSAVYLCASSRGLAGYEQYFGPGTRLTVT.

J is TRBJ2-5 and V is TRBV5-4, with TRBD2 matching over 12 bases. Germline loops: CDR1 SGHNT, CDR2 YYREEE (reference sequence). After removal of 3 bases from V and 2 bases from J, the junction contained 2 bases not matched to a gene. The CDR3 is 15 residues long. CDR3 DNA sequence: TGTGCCAGCAGCTCCGGACTAGCGGGACAAGAGACCCAGTACTTC. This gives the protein CASSSGLAGQETQYF.

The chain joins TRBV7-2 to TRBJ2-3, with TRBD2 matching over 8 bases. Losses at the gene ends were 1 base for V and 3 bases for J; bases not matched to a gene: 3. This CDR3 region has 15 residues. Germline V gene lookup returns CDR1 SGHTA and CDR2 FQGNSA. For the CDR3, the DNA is TGTGCCAGCAGCTTAGTGGCTAGCGGGACAGATACGCAGTATTTT. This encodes CASSLVASGTDTQYF.

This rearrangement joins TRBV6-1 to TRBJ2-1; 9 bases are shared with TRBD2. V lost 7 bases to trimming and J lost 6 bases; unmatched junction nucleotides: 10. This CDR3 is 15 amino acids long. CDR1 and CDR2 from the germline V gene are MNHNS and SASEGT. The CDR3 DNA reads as TGTGCCAGCACCTGGGGTAGCGGGAGCTCCAATGAGCAGTTCTTC. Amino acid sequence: CASTWGSGSSNEQFF.

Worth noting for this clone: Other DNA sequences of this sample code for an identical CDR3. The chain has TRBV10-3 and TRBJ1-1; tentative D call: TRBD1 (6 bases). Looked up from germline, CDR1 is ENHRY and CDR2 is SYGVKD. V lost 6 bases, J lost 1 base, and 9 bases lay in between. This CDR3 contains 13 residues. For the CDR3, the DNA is TGTGCCATCAGAGCACAGGGGAACACTGAAGCTTTCTTT. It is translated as CAIRAQGNTEAFF.

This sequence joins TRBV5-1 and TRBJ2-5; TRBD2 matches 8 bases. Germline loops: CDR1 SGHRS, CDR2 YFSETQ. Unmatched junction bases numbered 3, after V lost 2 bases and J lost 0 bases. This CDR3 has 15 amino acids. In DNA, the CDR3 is TGCGCCAGCAGCTTAGCTAGCGGGTACCAAGAGACCCAGTACTTC. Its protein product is CASSLASGYQETQYF.

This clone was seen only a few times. CDR3 amino acids: CSATGTGDGYTF. Here the CDR3 DNA reads TGCAGCGCAACCGGGACAGGGGATGGCTACACCTTC. The V call is TRBV29-1, the J call TRBJ1-2; 10 bases fit TRBD1. This CDR3 contains 12 residues. CDR1 and CDR2 (germline): SQVTM, ANQGSEA. V was clipped by 7 bases and J by 6 bases; unmatched bases: 5. Full variable domain (remainder filled in from reference TRBV29-1 and TRBJ1-2): SAVISQKPSRDICQRGTSLTIQCQVDSQVTMMFWYRQQPGQSLTLIATANQGSEATYESGFVIDKFPISRPNLTFSTLTVSNMSPEDSSIYLCSATGTGDGYTFGSGTRLTVV.